The rows below give T cell receptor beta chains drawn from one sample of a study of blood T cells in healthy people across ages. TCRdb passed the 5' RACE reads through MiXCR, listing each CDR3 protein once. This sample has hundreds of thousands of distinct CDR3 sequences, with around 52% found just once. The sample taken for sequencing was blood. These receptors originate from a woman aged 80 or over in good health. Both conserved end residues are part of each CDR3. The D gene is left open where the match is weak. Clone size is not always given. Where it is, it says once, few, many or a class for expanded clones.

>many|TRBV19|TRBJ2-5|TRBD2
CASSIGGRETQYF
TGTGCCAGTAGTATCGGGGGGAGAGAGACCCAGTACTTC
>many|TRBV5-6|TRBJ2-1|.
CASSLVRDRGQFF
TGTGCCAGCAGCTTGGTCAGGGACCGAGGGCAGTTCTTC
>.|TRBV5-1|TRBJ2-4|TRBD1
CASSFTGTEAKNIQYF
TGCGCCAGCAGCTTCACCGGGACAGAAGCCAAAAACATTCAGTACTTC
>many|TRBV7-2|TRBJ1-2|.
CASSPEWGSYGYTF
TGTGCCAGCAGCCCCGAGTGGGGTTCCTATGGCTACACCTTC
>.|TRBV7-9|TRBJ2-1|TRBD2
CASSPSGLAGGDFYNEQFF
TGTGCCAGCAGCCCTTCGGGACTAGCGGGAGGGGATTTCTACAATGAGCAGTTCTTC
>few|TRBV29-1|TRBJ1-1|.
CSVEALTGLNTEAFF
TGCAGCGTTGAAGCCCTGACAGGCCTGAACACTGAAGCTTTCTTT
>many|TRBV28|TRBJ2-3|.
CASSTPSFDTQYF
TGTGCCAGCAGTACCCCTTCATTTGATACGCAGTATTTT
>few|TRBV20-1|TRBJ2-7|.
CSATPDIYEQYF
TGCAGTGCTACCCCGGACATATACGAGCAGTACTTC
>many|TRBV14|TRBJ2-1|.
CASSQVAGNYNEQFF
TGTGCCAGCAGCCAAGTCGCAGGGAACTACAATGAGCAGTTCTTC
>.|TRBV6-6|TRBJ2-2|.
CASSYAGAELFF
TGTGCCAGCAGTTATGCCGGGGCAGAGCTGTTTTTT
>.|TRBV29-1|TRBJ1-2|.
CSVETGQGLGGYTF
TGCAGCGTTGAGACGGGCCAGGGTCTTGGTGGCTACACCTTC
>.|TRBV7-2|TRBJ2-5|.
CASSLTMAEETQYF
TGTGCCAGCAGCTTGACTATGGCAGAGGAGACCCAGTACTTC
>many|TRBV7-2|TRBJ2-1|.
CASSTSWGGYNEQFF
TGTGCCAGCAGCACTAGCTGGGGCGGGTACAATGAGCAGTTCTTC
>.|TRBV2|TRBJ2-1|TRBD2
CASSSSGGDNEQFF
TGTGCCAGCAGCTCTAGCGGAGGGGACAATGAGCAGTTCTTC
>few|TRBV15|TRBJ1-5|TRBD1
CATSSRQGYQPQHF
TGTGCCACCAGCAGCAGACAGGGATATCAGCCCCAGCATTTT
>once|TRBV11-2|TRBJ1-4|.
CASSPGPGTNEKLFF
TGTGCCAGCAGCCCCGGCCCGGGAACTAATGAAAAACTGTTTTTT